These 27 T cell receptor beta chains were sequenced from one sample in a study of neoadjuvant anti-PD-1 for oral cavity cancer. Here immunoSEQ multiplex PCR was the method, and the copy in TCRdb shows in-frame clones only, minus some. Here the sample spans tens of thousands of clones, roughly 84% being singletons. The source was PBMCs, collected before nivolumab (anti-PD-1) treatment. The receptor set was obtained from a person between 40 and 85 years old with oral cavity squamous cell carcinoma.

The chain is built from TRBV7-2 and TRBJ2-3; TRBD2 aligns across 11 bases. CDR3 length: 15 residues. The junction had 5 bases not matched to a gene; V was cut back by 3 bases and J by 6 bases. Germline CDR1 reads SGHTA; CDR2 reads FQGNSA. The CDR3 protein is CASSLASGGRDTQYF. In DNA form, the CDR3 reads TGTGCCAGCAGCTTGGCTAGCGGGGGGCGGGATACGCAGTATTTT.

This rearrangement joins TRBV9 to TRBJ2-1; 9 bases agree with TRBD2. The CDR3 covers 15 residues. V gave up 7 bases and J gave up 6 bases; unmatched junction bases: 11. Germline lookup yields CDR1 SGDLS and CDR2 YYNGEE. CDR3 DNA: TGTGCCAGCGCGAGGAGCGGGAGGTCGTCCAATGAGCAGTTCTTC. Protein product: CASARSGRSSNEQFF.

The chain has TRBV11-2 and TRBJ2-5; D may match TRBD1 or TRBD2 (6 bases each). The CDR3 consists of 14 residues. Germline CDR1 reads SGHAT; CDR2 reads FQNNGV. V gave up 0 bases and J gave up 4 bases, with 9 bases separating them. DNA of the CDR3: TGTGCCAGCAGCTTAGAACGGGGGCGAGAGACCCAGTACTTC. Protein product: CASSLERGRETQYF.

The chain is built from TRBV12-5 and TRBJ2-3; D is unresolved. CDR3 length equals 13 residues. V was trimmed by 6 bases and J by 4 bases, leaving 11 bases between them. CDR1 and CDR2 (germline): LGHNT, FRNRAP. Written as DNA, the CDR3 is TGTGCTAGTGGCCCCCTCCAAGCAGATACGCAGTATTTT. Translation: CASGPLQADTQYF.

The chain employs TRBV5-1 and TRBJ2-7; 7 bases line up with TRBD1. CDR1 is SGHRS and CDR2 is YFSETQ in the germline V gene. With V trimmed by 4 bases and J by 7 bases, 5 bases remained unmatched. The CDR3 consists of 12 residues. The CDR3 is CASSLGTAEQYF. The CDR3 nucleotides are TGCGCCAGCAGCCTCGGGACAGCTGAGCAGTACTTC.

This clone was detected a few times. The chain carries TRBV30 and TRBJ2-5; the match to TRBD2 covers 7 bases. The germline V gene has CDR1 GTSNPN and CDR2 SVGIG (reference sequence). The V gene end was trimmed by 6 bases and the J gene end by 1 base; junction bases not matched to a gene: 8. CDR3 size: 14 residues. CDR3 sequence: CACRGGALQETQYF. For the CDR3, the DNA is TGTGCCTGTCGGGGAGGGGCACTCCAAGAGACCCAGTACTTC. The complete variable domain, with remaining parts taken from reference TRBV30 and TRBJ2-5, reads SQTIHQWPATLVQPVGSPLSLECTVEGTSNPNLYWYRQAAGRGLQLLFYSVGIGQISSEVPQNLSASRPQDRQFILSSKKLLLSDSGFYLCACRGGALQETQYFGPGTRLLVL.

This clone was counted once. The V and J genes are TRBV6-5 and TRBJ2-7, with 11 bases lining up with TRBD1. V was pared by 6 bases and J by 5 bases, with 9 bases of the junction left unmatched. CDR1 is MNHEY, CDR2 SVGAGI, per germline. The CDR3 has 15 residues. DNA for the CDR3: TGTGCCAGCAGCGGGGGACAGGGGGTCAAAAACGAGCAGTACTTC. Its translation is CASSGGQGVKNEQYF.

The chain combines TRBV30 with TRBJ1-2; D is ambiguous. The germline CDR1 and CDR2 sequences are GTSNPN and SVGIG (reference sequence). CDR3 size: 13 residues. V lost 3 bases, J lost 5 bases, and 13 bases lay in between. CDR3 loop: CAWSKNRRYGYTF. Written as DNA, the CDR3 is TGTGCCTGGAGCAAAAACCGGCGGTATGGCTACACCTTC.

V usage is TRBV27 and J usage is TRBJ2-2; 9 bases match TRBD1. V lost 6 bases and J lost 0; bases outside the gene matches: 5. CDR3 length: 16 amino acids. The germline V gene encodes CDR1 MNHEY and CDR2 SMNVEV (reference sequence). Here the CDR3 reads CASRRDRVSNTGELFF. The DNA of the CDR3 is TGTGCCAGCAGAAGGGACAGGGTCTCGAACACCGGGGAGCTGTTTTTT.

V and J are TRBV21-1 and TRBJ1-6; the table's D gene call, TRBD1, was not cross checked with the DNA. TRBV21-1 is described as a pseudogene. The CDR3 totals 13 residues. For the CDR3, the DNA is TGTGCCAGCAGCAAATGGGCGATGGCACCCCTCCACTTT. Amino acid sequence: CASSKWAMAPLHF.

The chain has TRBV5-4 and TRBJ1-1; weak D call: TRBD1 (5 bases). Germline-derived CDR1 and CDR2 are SGHNT and YYREEE (reference sequence). The CDR3 runs to 15 residues. V was pared by 5 bases and J by 0 bases, with 14 bases between. The CDR3 is CASSAIGDMNTEAFF. As DNA, the CDR3 is TGTGCCAGCAGTGCTATAGGGGATATGAACACTGAAGCTTTCTTT. The complete variable domain, with remaining parts taken from reference TRBV5-4 and TRBJ1-1, reads ETGVTQSPTHLIKTRGQQVTLRCSSQSGHNTVSWYQQALGQGPQFIFQYYREEENGRGNFPPRFSGLQFPNYSSELNVNALELDDSALYLCASSAIGDMNTEAFFGQGTRLTVV.

This chain links TRBV5-1 with TRBJ2-2, with 8 bases fitting TRBD2. V gave up 4 bases and J gave up 0 bases; unmatched junction bases: 2. From germline, CDR1 is SGHRS and CDR2 YFSETQ. The CDR3 consists of 15 residues. CDR3 in amino acids: CASSASGSNTGELFF. CDR3 coding DNA: TGCGCCAGCAGCGCTAGCGGGTCGAACACCGGGGAGCTGTTTTTT.

The chain links TRBV18 to TRBJ1-2; D gene uncertain. Germline lookup yields CDR1 KGHSH and CDR2 LQKENI. The CDR3 spans 13 residues. V lost 5 bases and J 2 bases, leaving 9 bases between the germline ends. CDR3 nucleotide sequence: TGTGCCAGCTCAACCACAGTCAACTATGGCTACACCTTC. The encoded protein is CASSTTVNYGYTF.

This chain uses TRBV19 with TRBJ1-2; unclear D gene. The CDR3 runs to 13 residues. Germline V gives CDR1 LNHDA, CDR2 SQIVND (reference sequence). Trimming left V 3 bases short and J 3 bases short, with 8 bases between. The CDR3 protein is CASSMEGYYGYTF. The CDR3 nucleotides read TGTGCCAGTAGTATGGAGGGATACTATGGCTACACCTTC.

The chain has TRBV19 and TRBJ2-5; no firm D call. The germline CDR1 and CDR2 sequences are LNHDA and SQIVND (reference sequence). CDR3 size: 13 residues. Trimming removed 4 bases at V and 3 bases at J, with 9 bases between. The CDR3 nucleotides read TGTGCCAGTAGTACCGGACGGAAAGAGACCCAGTACTTC. It translates to CASSTGRKETQYF.

The chain links TRBV6-5 to TRBJ2-3; possible D gene TRBD2, 6 bases. Between the trimmed V and J ends, which lost 0 bases and 5 bases, there was a span of 15 bases. This CDR3 has 16 amino acids. The germline V gene has CDR1 MNHEY and CDR2 SVGAGI. CDR3 sequence (DNA): TGTGCCAGCAGTTACTCGAGATTCGCGGGGCAAGATACGCAGTATTTT. Protein sequence: CASSYSRFAGQDTQYF.

The rearrangement joins TRBV9 to TRBJ2-2; 8 bases are shared with TRBD1. The germline CDR1 and CDR2 sequences are SGDLS and YYNGEE. V lost 4 bases, J lost 4 bases, and 9 bases stayed unmatched. The CDR3 is 16 amino acids. This CDR3 is CASSLTGTGRTGELFF. CDR3 bases: TGTGCCAGCAGCCTCACGGGGACAGGTCGCACCGGGGAGCTGTTTTTT. The whole variable domain, filled in from reference TRBV9 and TRBJ2-2, reads DSGVTQTPKHLITATGQRVTLRCSPRSGDLSVYWYQQSLDQGLQFLIQYYNGEERAKGNILERFSAQQFPDLHSELNLSSLELGDSALYFCASSLTGTGRTGELFFGEGSRLTVL.

The V gene is TRBV27, the J gene TRBJ1-5, with a weak D call TRBD1 (6 bases). V was cut by 5 bases and J by 9 bases, with 11 bases left in between. CDR1 MNHEY and CDR2 SMNVEV come from the germline V gene (reference sequence). The CDR3 has 12 residues. For the CDR3, the DNA is TGTGCCAGCAGTGAGGGGGTAGGGCCCCAGCATTTT. Translating gives CASSEGVGPQHF.

The chain joins TRBV15 to TRBJ2-7; weak D call: TRBD2 (7 bases). Germline CDR1 reads LNHNV; CDR2 reads YYDKDF (reference sequence). The V end was cut by 5 bases, the J end by 4 bases, with 24 bases between. The CDR3 spans 17 residues. CDR3 coding DNA: TGTGCCACCAGCTCCCGCGGAGTTGGGGGGGCCATTTACGAGCAGTACTTC. This translates into CATSSRGVGGAIYEQYF. The entire variable domain, with the rest obtained from reference TRBV15 and TRBJ2-7, is as follows: DAMVIQNPRYQVTQFGKPVTLSCSQTLNHNVMYWYQQKSSQAPKLLFHYYDKDFNNEADTPDNFQSRRPNTSFCFLDIRSPGLGDTAMYLCATSSRGVGGAIYEQYFGPGTRLTVT.

V gene TRBV5-5 combines with J gene TRBJ1-1, with 8 bases fitting TRBD1. CDR1 SGHKS and CDR2 YYEKEE come from the germline V gene (reference sequence). This CDR3 is 15 amino acids long. V lost 4 bases, J lost 1 base, and 6 bases stayed unmatched. This CDR3 is CASSLPGQENTEAFF. In DNA, the CDR3 is TGTGCCAGCAGCCTGCCGGGACAGGAGAACACTGAAGCTTTCTTT.

This chain connects TRBV6-5 to TRBJ1-2; D is perhaps TRBD1 (6 bases). Germline loops: CDR1 MNHEY, CDR2 SVGAGI. The CDR3 has 16 residues. V was shortened by 0 bases and J by 3 bases, with 14 bases between the two germline ends. The CDR3 loop is CASSYSIGAGDYGYTF. DNA of the CDR3: TGTGCCAGCAGTTACTCGATAGGGGCAGGGGACTATGGCTACACCTTC.

This sequence joins TRBV6-5 and TRBJ1-1; D uncertain. Per the germline V gene, CDR1 is MNHEY and CDR2 is SVGAGI. Deletions cut 8 bases from V and 5 bases from J, with 9 bases between. This CDR3 contains 11 residues. The CDR3 loop is CASGLATEAFF. As DNA, the CDR3 is TGTGCCAGCGGATTGGCAACTGAAGCTTTCTTT.

This clone was counted between two and nine times. This chain uses TRBV5-1 with TRBJ2-2; D not certain. The germline V and J ends were trimmed by 3 bases and 4 bases, with 10 bases remaining between them. The CDR3 covers 14 residues. Germline V CDR1 and CDR2: SGHRS, YFSETQ. The CDR3: CASSSRTGTGELFF. The CDR3 DNA is TGCGCCAGCAGCTCTAGGACCGGCACCGGGGAGCTGTTTTTT.

Only one count was recorded for this clone. The chain employs TRBV27 and TRBJ2-7; D is unresolved. This CDR3 is built from 13 residues. The germline V gene encodes CDR1 MNHEY and CDR2 SMNVEV (reference sequence). Trimming cost V 2 bases and J 3 bases, with 8 bases left between them. The CDR3 loop reads CASSLQVFYEQYF. CDR3 sequence (DNA): TGTGCCAGCAGTTTACAGGTATTCTACGAGCAGTACTTC.

CDR3 sequence reads: CASSGQGRQPQHF. CDR3 bases: TGTGCCAGCAGTGGGCAGGGACGTCAGCCCCAGCATTTT. The rearrangement uses TRBV27 and TRBJ1-5; a possible D gene is TRBD1 (5 bases). V was cut by 5 bases and J by 6 bases, with 11 bases left in between. The CDR3 has 13 amino acids. Germline loops: CDR1 MNHEY, CDR2 SMNVEV (reference sequence).

In this sample, this clone turned up once. At the DNA level, this CDR3 is encoded by other sequences in the same sample as well. The chain links TRBV2 to TRBJ1-5; the D gene is possibly TRBD1 (5 bases). This CDR3 is 13 amino acids long. Germline V CDR1 and CDR2: SNHLY, FYNNEI. The V gene lost 6 bases and the J gene lost 1 base, with 7 bases spanning the gap. CDR3 region: CASSRDSNQPQHF. The DNA of the CDR3 is TGTGCCAGCAGCAGGGACAGCAATCAGCCCCAGCATTTT. Combining the CDR3 with reference TRBV2 and TRBJ1-5 gives the whole variable domain EPEVTQTPSHQVTQMGQEVILRCVPISNHLYFYWYRQILGQKVEFLVSFYNNEISEKSEIFDDQFSVERPDGSNFTLKIRSTKLEDSAMYFCASSRDSNQPQHFGDGTRLSIL.

V usage is TRBV10-3 and J usage is TRBJ2-4, with D perhaps TRBD1 or TRBD2 (5 bases each). In germline, CDR1 is ENHRY, CDR2 SYGVKD. Trimming removed 4 bases from V and 0 bases from J, with 16 bases in between. The CDR3 runs to 17 residues. The CDR3, as DNA: TGTGCCATCAGTGGGGGCCCCCAAGGGAGAGCCAAAAACATTCAGTACTTC. Its translation: CAISGGPQGRAKNIQYF.